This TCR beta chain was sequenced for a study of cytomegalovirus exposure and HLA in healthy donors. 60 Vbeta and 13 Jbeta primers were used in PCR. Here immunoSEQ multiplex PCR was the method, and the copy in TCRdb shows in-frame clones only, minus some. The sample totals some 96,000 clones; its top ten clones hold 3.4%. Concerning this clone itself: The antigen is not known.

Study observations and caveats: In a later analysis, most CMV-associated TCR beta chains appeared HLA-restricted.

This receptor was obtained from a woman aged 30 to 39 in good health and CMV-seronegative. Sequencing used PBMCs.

The CDR3 loop reads CASSPIQGSEGNEQFF. CDR3 DNA: TGTGCCAGCTCACCCATACAAGGGAGTGAAGGGAATGAGCAGTTCTTC. The V gene is TRBV18, the J gene TRBJ2-1; D perhaps matches TRBD2 (5 bases). V was shortened by 3 bases and J by 7 bases, with 19 bases between the two germline ends. Germline V lookup: CDR1 KGHSH, CDR2 LQKENI. The CDR3 spans 16 residues.